The clone carrying this T cell receptor (beta chain) was observed a handful of times. Genomic DNA, serving as template, underwent TCR beta VDJ and CDR3 profiling. TCRdb reprocessed the reads with MiXCR, giving one entry per CDR3 protein. Of fewer than 200,000 distinct CDR3 sequences in the sample, 48% were seen once. Patients who underwent sequencing had shown CD8+CD57+ cell expansion by flow cytometry. The data were taken from a study of CD8+CD57+ T cells in acquired aplastic anemia. Turning to the study itself: Mean DNA quantity obtained from sorted CD4+ and CD8+ cells was about 3 ug.

Trimming took 7 bases from V and 0 from J, leaving 13 bases between them. The CDR3 spans 15 residues. From germline, CDR1 is SNHLY and CDR2 FYNNEI. The chain is built from TRBV2 and TRBJ1-3, with TRBD1 as a possible D gene (5 bases). The sequenced material came from sorted CD4+, CD8+, or CD8+CD57+ T cells (not recorded which) from PBMCs. The TCR was taken from a human donor with aplastic anemia. The chain's CDR3 is CASTKTVSSGNTIYF. For the CDR3, the DNA is TGTGCCAGCACTAAGACAGTCAGCTCTGGAAACACCATATATTTT.